This TCR beta chain derives from a study of blood T cell repertoires in COVID-19. Across the whole study: Acute-phase and convalescent COVID-19 samples originated in the United States, Italy and Spain.

Per the study methods: Cell counts per sample came from amplifying reference gene primers. The data were produced by immunoSEQ multiplex PCR, yet TCRdb's version contains in-frame clones alone and is incomplete. V, J and clone size are those of that table, while D and trimming were read from the DNA. The data contain approximately 190,000 clones, under 90% of them seen just once; the ten biggest clones take up less than 20%. CDR3 length: 17 amino acids. Per germline, CDR1 SGHNT and CDR2 YYREEE (reference sequence). J was trimmed by 5 bases and V by 0 bases; bases with no gene match: 7. Sequenced: peripheral blood. This receptor was identified in a human donor in a cohort sampled during active COVID-19. This chain joins TRBV5-4 and TRBJ1-4, with 10 bases lining up with TRBD1. The CDR3 DNA follows: TGTGCCAGCAGCTTGGGACAGGGGGCGGGATTCAATGAAAAACTGTTTTTT. It translates to CASSLGQGAGFNEKLFF.